The 31 T cell receptor beta chains below come from one sample, sequenced in a study of chronic HIV infection and antiretroviral therapy. TCRdb re-derived calls from the 5' RACE reads in MiXCR, one entry per CDR3 protein. In the table there are tens of thousands of distinct CDR3 sequences, 7% to 10% of which are singletons. The sample comprised peripheral blood. Receptors were obtained from an adult who had HIV and had not received antiretroviral therapy, or was an uninfected healthy control (not recorded which).

In its sample, this clonotype was seen many times. The chain recombines TRBV29-1 with TRBJ2-7; 9 nucleotides align to TRBD2. The V and J ends lost 6 bases and 5 bases, in that order; junction bases with no gene match: 11. Germline V gene lookup returns CDR1 SQVTM and CDR2 ANQGSEA. This CDR3 spans 14 amino acids. The CDR3 DNA reads as TGCAGCGTCTTCCTTAGCGGGAGCGGGGACGAGCAGTACTTC. Translation gives CSVFLSGSGDEQYF.

This clonotype qualifies as medium-sized. This rearrangement joins TRBV20-1 to TRBJ2-1, with D unclear. Germline-derived CDR1 and CDR2 are DFQATT and SNEGSKA (reference sequence). CDR3 length: 14 residues. Trimming cost V 1 base and J 7 bases, with 14 bases left between them. DNA of the CDR3: TGCAGTGCTAGAGCCCCGCGCGAGGTAAATGAGCAGTTCTTC. Its translation is CSARAPREVNEQFF.

As regards this clonotype: Given a much more abundant clone one base away, this may be a read error. The genes are TRBV28 and TRBJ2-7; D not resolved. CDR1 is MDHEN and CDR2 is SYDVKM in the germline V gene. This CDR3 spans 15 amino acids. CDR3 sequence (DNA): TGTGCCAGCAGTTCGACGGCCCGTCTGACCTACGAGCAGCACTTC. This translates into CASSSTARLTYEQHF.

This clonotype has at least ten counts. V and J are TRBV29-1 and TRBJ1-1; perhaps TRBD1 as D (6 bases). The V gene lost 2 bases and the J gene lost 0 bases, with 10 bases spanning the gap. Germline V gives CDR1 SQVTM, CDR2 ANQGSEA. The CDR3 runs 14 residues. The CDR3 protein is CSVEFSGVNTEAFF. The CDR3 DNA reads TGCAGCGTTGAATTTTCAGGGGTGAACACTGAAGCTTTCTTT.

This clonotype was observed at least ten times. The CDR3 DNA is TGTGCCATCACCCAAGGGACAGGGGATGCGAGAGGAAACACCATATATTTT. Translation: CAITQGTGDARGNTIYF. The V gene is TRBV10-3, the J gene TRBJ1-3, with 10 nucleotides matching TRBD1. With V trimmed by 7 bases and J by 4 bases, 13 bases remained unmatched. The CDR3 consists of 17 residues. Germline CDR1 ENHRY, CDR2 SYGVKD.

This clonotype was seen only a few times. V is TRBV28 and J is TRBJ2-1; 11 bases agree with TRBD1. The CDR3 totals 16 residues. Germline values: CDR1 MDHEN, CDR2 SYDVKM. Trimming cost V 5 bases and J 1 base; bases outside gene matches: 4. The CDR3 spells CASSPGTGGSYNEQFF. The DNA for the CDR3 is TGTGCCAGCAGTCCCGGGACAGGGGGGTCCTACAATGAGCAGTTCTTC.

A few counts support this clonotype. The V call is TRBV20-1, the J call TRBJ2-7, with TRBD2 identical over 8 bases. Germline V gene data show CDR1 as DFQATT and CDR2 as SNEGSKA (reference sequence). The CDR3 runs to 14 residues. V was pared by 1 base and J by 0 bases, with 2 bases of the junction left unmatched. Here the CDR3 reads CSARGAGDSYEQYF. CDR3 coding DNA: TGCAGTGCTAGAGGAGCGGGGGACTCCTACGAGCAGTACTTC.

The chain employs TRBV7-2 and TRBJ2-7; D uncertain. The CDR3 length is 13 residues. Per germline, CDR1 SGHTA and CDR2 FQGNSA. Trimming shortened V by 5 bases and J by 5 bases, and 13 bases separated the two germline ends. The CDR3 region has the DNA TGTGCCAGCAGCCGCTCCCAAGGGAACGAGCAGTACTTC. This encodes CASSRSQGNEQYF.

This clonotype has only a few counts. CDR3 residues: CSAAGLADYNEQFF. The CDR3 DNA reads as TGCAGTGCCGCGGGACTAGCGGACTACAATGAGCAGTTCTTC. The chain combines TRBV20-1 with TRBJ2-1; 11 bases align to TRBD2. The CDR3 is 14 residues long. Unmatched junction bases numbered 4, after V lost 6 bases and J lost 3 bases. Germline V CDR1 and CDR2: DFQATT, SNEGSKA (reference sequence).

V and J are TRBV4-3 and TRBJ2-1, with TRBD2 as a possible D gene (5 bases). Germline CDR1 is LGHNA and CDR2 is YSLEER. CDR3 length equals 21 residues. Between the trimmed V and J ends, which lost 0 bases and 0 bases, there was a span of 24 bases. Here the CDR3 reads CASSQDIWRAYSLSSYNEQFF. The CDR3 DNA is TGCGCCAGCAGCCAAGATATCTGGCGGGCCTACTCGCTAAGCTCCTACAATGAGCAGTTCTTC.

The J gene is TRBJ1-2, the V gene TRBV28; no definite D call. The germline CDR1 and CDR2 sequences are MDHEN and SYDVKM. V lost 2 bases and J 2 bases, leaving 6 bases between the germline ends. CDR3 length: 13 amino acids. In DNA form, the CDR3 reads TGTGCCAGCAGTTTACCCCCGAACTATGGCTACACCTTC. Translated, it gives CASSLPPNYGYTF.

This clonotype was seen repeatedly, ten times or more. The V and J genes are TRBV3-1 and TRBJ2-2; tentatively, D is TRBD2 (5 bases). CDR3 length: 16 amino acids. Looked up from germline, CDR1 is LGHDT and CDR2 is YNNKEL (reference sequence). V lost 4 bases, J lost 1 base, and 13 bases lay in between. CDR3 region: CASSRKRGGNTGELFF. The CDR3 nucleotides are TGTGCCAGCAGCCGAAAGAGAGGAGGGAACACCGGGGAGCTGTTTTTT.

The chain joins TRBV20-1 to TRBJ2-4; weak D call: TRBD1 (6 bases). The CDR3 is made up of 14 amino acids. Germline V lookup: CDR1 DFQATT, CDR2 SNEGSKA (reference sequence). The V and J ends lost 7 bases and 3 bases respectively, with 16 bases between them. CDR3 in DNA: TGCAGTGGCATCGACATCAGGGGCAAAAACATTCAGTACTTC. It encodes CSGIDIRGKNIQYF.

This chain uses TRBV29-1 with TRBJ1-4; 9 nucleotides match TRBD1. This CDR3 region has 14 residues. Germline assignment: CDR1 SQVTM and CDR2 ANQGSEA. The junction had 9 bases not matched to a gene; V was cut back by 6 bases and J by 7 bases. The CDR3 nucleotides read TGCAGCGTCGTGACAGGGGGGGTGGGTGAAAAACTGTTTTTT. Translation gives CSVVTGGVGEKLFF.

The chain joins TRBV7-2 to TRBJ1-6, with D unclear. V shed 2 bases and J shed 8 bases, with 4 bases lying between them. Germline V gene lookup returns CDR1 SGHTA and CDR2 FQGNSA. The CDR3 has 12 amino acids. The chain's CDR3 is CASSLMDSPLHF. In nucleotides, the CDR3 is TGTGCCAGCAGCTTAATGGATTCACCCCTCCACTTT.

This clonotype was detected many times. The chain uses TRBV3-1 and TRBJ2-1; D gene ambiguous. The CDR3 covers 12 residues. Trimming took 1 base from V and 11 from J, leaving 9 bases between them. The germline V gene encodes CDR1 LGHDT and CDR2 YNNKEL (reference sequence). The chain's CDR3 is CASSQVGHQQFF. The DNA of the CDR3 is TGTGCCAGCAGCCAAGTGGGTCACCAGCAGTTCTTC.

In this sample, this clonotype turned up many times. The chain has TRBV29-1 and TRBJ1-1; 9 bases agree with TRBD1. The V gene end was trimmed by 6 bases and the J gene end by 5 bases; junction bases not matched to a gene: 7. Germline V lookup: CDR1 SQVTM, CDR2 ANQGSEA. This CDR3 has 13 amino acids. The CDR3 DNA reads TGCAGCGTCCGGGACAGGGTTTGGACTGAAGCTTTCTTT. Protein product: CSVRDRVWTEAFF.

This chain connects TRBV28 to TRBJ1-2; D is unclear. This CDR3 has 12 amino acids. V was clipped by 10 bases and J by 5 bases, with 14 bases between them. Per germline, CDR1 MDHEN and CDR2 SYDVKM. CDR3 loop: CATSPPPYGYTF. The CDR3 nucleotides are TGTGCCACCTCGCCCCCACCATATGGCTACACCTTC.

This clonotype is labeled medium-sized. The rearrangement uses TRBV6-1 and TRBJ2-3, with TRBD2 matching over 9 bases. This CDR3 comprises 15 residues. J gave up 3 bases and V 2 bases, and 3 bases lay outside the gene matches. Per the germline V gene, CDR1 is MNHNS and CDR2 is SASEGT. The DNA of the CDR3 is TGTGCCAGCAGTGAACTAGCGGGACAAACAGATACGCAGTATTTT. Its protein product is CASSELAGQTDTQYF.

The chain has TRBV6-6 and TRBJ2-2, with a possible D match to TRBD2 (6 bases). Germline V gene sequence: CDR1 MNHNY, CDR2 SVGAGI (reference sequence). The CDR3 is 13 residues long. Trimming removed 6 bases at V and 7 bases at J, with 12 bases between. The CDR3 reads CASRSGVGGELFF. The DNA of the CDR3 is TGTGCCAGCAGGTCGGGAGTGGGCGGGGAGCTGTTTTTT.

This clonotype was found many times. V gene TRBV11-2 combines with J gene TRBJ2-2; D is unresolved. The germline gives CDR1 SGHAT, CDR2 FQNNGV. This CDR3 is 11 amino acids long. Trimming pared 7 bases from V and 7 bases from J, leaving 7 bases between. The CDR3 nucleotides are TGTGCCAGCACCATGTACGGGGAGCTGTTTTTT. Residues: CASTMYGELFF.

Ten or more counts support this clonotype. This sequence joins TRBV29-1 and TRBJ2-1; 7 bases align to TRBD2. Per germline, CDR1 SQVTM and CDR2 ANQGSEA. The CDR3 totals 14 residues. The V and J ends lost 4 bases and 1 base, in that order; junction bases with no gene match: 4. The CDR3 loop is CSVVILASYNEQFF. CDR3 nucleotide sequence: TGCAGCGTTGTTATACTAGCGTCCTACAATGAGCAGTTCTTC.

This clonotype was seen many times. The chain is built from TRBV28 and TRBJ1-3, with a tentative D call TRBD1 (5 bases). The germline CDR1 and CDR2 sequences are MDHEN and SYDVKM. Trimming took off 7 bases at V and 4 bases at J, with 14 bases between the two ends. The CDR3 is made up of 14 amino acids. The CDR3 DNA is TGTGCCAGCAAGTGGGGGATTGGGGGAAACACCATATATTTT. It encodes CASKWGIGGNTIYF.

DNA for the CDR3: TGTGCCAGCTCACCACCGGCTTGGGGGATCGGCACAGATACGCAGTATTTT. Protein sequence: CASSPPAWGIGTDTQYF. The chain carries TRBV18 and TRBJ2-3; tentatively, D is TRBD1 or TRBD2 (5 bases each). The ends were cut back, 0 bases at V and 1 base at J, with 14 bases in the middle. Germline CDR1 KGHSH, CDR2 LQKENI. The CDR3 length is 17 residues.

The chain carries TRBV29-1 and TRBJ1-2, with D possibly TRBD1 on 6 matching bases. The germline gives CDR1 SQVTM, CDR2 ANQGSEA. The CDR3 has 13 amino acids. V lost 4 bases, J lost 1 base, and 10 bases lay in between. The CDR3 sequence is CSVVGHRNYGYTF. The CDR3 DNA reads TGCAGCGTTGTGGGACACCGTAACTATGGCTACACCTTC.

This clonotype was seen at least ten times. The V and J genes are TRBV29-1 and TRBJ2-3, with D possibly matching TRBD2 (5 bases). This CDR3 region has 14 residues. CDR1 and CDR2 from the germline V gene are SQVTM and ANQGSEA. V shed 1 base and J shed 1 base, with 9 bases lying between them. CDR3 sequence reads: CSVEAAGGTDTQYF. The CDR3 DNA sequence: TGCAGCGTTGAAGCTGCCGGGGGCACAGATACGCAGTATTTT.

This chain connects TRBV6-2 or TRBV6-3 to TRBJ1-2, with D unresolved. This CDR3 spans 13 amino acids. Between the trimmed V and J ends, which lost 8 bases and 4 bases, there was a span of 14 bases. Germline values: CDR1 MNHEY, CDR2 SVGEGT. Here the CDR3 DNA reads TGTGCCAGCCGACCGACTATACCCTATGGCTACACCTTC. As protein: CASRPTIPYGYTF.

This clonotype was recorded at least ten times. V usage is TRBV27 and J usage is TRBJ1-5; D unclear. V dropped 3 bases and J dropped 3 bases, with 9 bases sitting between them. This CDR3 comprises 14 residues. Germline assignment: CDR1 MNHEY and CDR2 SMNVEV (reference sequence). The CDR3 here is CASSFTGPNQPQHF. The CDR3 DNA reads as TGTGCCAGCAGTTTCACCGGGCCCAATCAGCCCCAGCATTTT.

The chain has TRBV11-2 and TRBJ2-1; D gene unclear. The CDR3 loop spans 15 amino acids. Trimming removed 4 bases from V and 9 bases from J, with 19 bases in between. Germline CDR1 SGHAT, CDR2 FQNNGV. CDR3 in DNA: TGTGCCAGCAGCTCCTCGATCCCCCCTTTAACTGAGCAGTTCTTC. This encodes CASSSSIPPLTEQFF. The full variable domain, with the rest looked up from reference TRBV11-2 and TRBJ2-1, is EAGVAQSPRYKIIEKRQSVAFWCNPISGHATLYWYQQILGQGPKLLIQFQNNGVVDDSQLPKDRFSAERLKGVDSTLKIQPAKLEDSAVYLCASSSSIPPLTEQFFGPGTRLTVL.

This clonotype was detected only a few times. This sequence joins TRBV28 and TRBJ2-7; D may be TRBD1 or TRBD2 (5 bases each). V lost 6 bases, J lost 3 bases, and 18 bases lay in between. This CDR3 is 15 amino acids long. Germline V gene data show CDR1 as MDHEN and CDR2 as SYDVKM. CDR3 in amino acids: CASSRPGTAIYEQYF. The CDR3 DNA sequence: TGTGCCAGCAGCCGGCCCGGGACGGCGATCTACGAGCAGTACTTC.

This clonotype was observed many times. The chain combines TRBV4-2 with TRBJ2-7, with TRBD1 identical over 8 bases. This CDR3 has 17 amino acids. With 0 bases clipped from V and 3 bases from J, the junction kept 10 bases outside the gene matches. Germline values: CDR1 LGHNA, CDR2 YNFKEQ. The CDR3 sequence is CASSQDHLQGAIYEQYF. DNA for the CDR3: TGTGCCAGCAGCCAAGATCATTTGCAGGGGGCAATCTACGAGCAGTACTTC.